What follows describes a single T cell receptor (beta chain). The antigen remains unidentified. TCRdb re-called the 5' RACE reads and shows each CDR3 protein once, DNA omitted. The sample yields 150,000 to 200,000 distinct CDR3 sequences, of which the top ten take up about 7.4%. This sample is drawn from a study of monozygotic twins with inflammatory bowel disease. General observations from the study: Especially where disease activity was present, IBD patients had fewer clonotypes in common with others than healthy twins did.

Germline V gene data show CDR1 as DFQATT and CDR2 as SNEGSKA (reference sequence). CDR3 length: 16 residues. The J gene is TRBJ2-5, the V gene TRBV20-1; TCRdb lists TRBD1, though no DNA is available to test this call. The receptor comes from a human donor with ulcerative colitis or Crohn's disease, or a healthy co-twin of an affected twin (not recorded which). Sequencing was performed on blood. This chain's CDR3 is CSARPPTWETQETQYF.